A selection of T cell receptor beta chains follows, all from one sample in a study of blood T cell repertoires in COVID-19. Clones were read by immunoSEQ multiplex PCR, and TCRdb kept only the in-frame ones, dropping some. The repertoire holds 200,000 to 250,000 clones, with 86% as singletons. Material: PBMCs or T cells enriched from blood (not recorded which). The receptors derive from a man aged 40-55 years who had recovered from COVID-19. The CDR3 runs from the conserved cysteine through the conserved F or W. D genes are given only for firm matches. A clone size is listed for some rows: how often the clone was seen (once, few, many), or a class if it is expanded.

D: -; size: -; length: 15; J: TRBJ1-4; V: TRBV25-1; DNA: TGTGCCAGCAGTGAGGTGGCCGGGACTAATGAAAAACTGTTTTTT; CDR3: CASSEVAGTNEKLFF
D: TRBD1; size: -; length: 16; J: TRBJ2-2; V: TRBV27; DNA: TGTGCCAGCAGTTTAGGGACAGGGTTCTTGTCCGGGGAGCTGTTTTTT; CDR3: CASSLGTGFLSGELFF
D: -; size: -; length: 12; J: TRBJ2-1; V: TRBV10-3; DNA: TGTGCCGTCCAAACCGGCGGTTATGAGCAGTTCTTC; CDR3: CAVQTGGYEQFF
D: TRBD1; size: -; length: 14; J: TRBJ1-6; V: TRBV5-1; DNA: TGCGCCAGCAGCCCGGGACAGGGGGTTTCACCCCTCCACTTT; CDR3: CASSPGQGVSPLHF
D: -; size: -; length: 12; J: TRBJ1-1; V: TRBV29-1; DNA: TGCAGCGTTGGACAGACGAACACTGAAGCTTTCTTT; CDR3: CSVGQTNTEAFF
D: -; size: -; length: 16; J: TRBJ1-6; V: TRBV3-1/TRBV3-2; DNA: TGTGCCAGCAGGCGAGGGTTCAGCTCCTATAATTCACCCCTCCACTTT; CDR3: CASRRGFSSYNSPLHF
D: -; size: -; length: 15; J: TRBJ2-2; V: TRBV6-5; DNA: TGTGCCAGCAGTTACGCGGGGTCGAACACCGGGGAGCTGTTTTTT; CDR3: CASSYAGSNTGELFF
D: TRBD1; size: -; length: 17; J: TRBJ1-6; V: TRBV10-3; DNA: TGTGCCATCAGTGATCGGGACAGGGGGCCGGGGAATTCACCCCTCCACTTT; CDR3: CAISDRDRGPGNSPLHF
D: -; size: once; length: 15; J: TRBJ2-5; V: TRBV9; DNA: TGTGCCAGCAGCGTAGAGGGGTACAGACGGGAGACCCAGTACTTC; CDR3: CASSVEGYRRETQYF
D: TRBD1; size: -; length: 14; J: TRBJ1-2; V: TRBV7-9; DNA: TGTGCCAGCAGCGGCCGGGACAGGCTGTATGGCTACACCTTC; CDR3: CASSGRDRLYGYTF
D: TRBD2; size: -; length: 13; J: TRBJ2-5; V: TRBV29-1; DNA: TGCAGCGCGACTAGCGGCAATCAAGAGACCCAGTACTTC; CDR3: CSATSGNQETQYF
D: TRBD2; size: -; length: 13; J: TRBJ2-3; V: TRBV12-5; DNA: TGTGCTAGTACTAGCGGGAGACCAGATACGCAGTATTTT; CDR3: CASTSGRPDTQYF
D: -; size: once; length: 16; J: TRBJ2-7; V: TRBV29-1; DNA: TGCAGCGTTTTGTTGGGTGGGCAATCCCCCTACTACGAGCAGTACTTC; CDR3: CSVLLGGQSPYYEQYF
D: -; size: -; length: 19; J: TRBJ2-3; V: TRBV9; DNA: TGTGCCAGCAGCGTCCTAGCCAATACCCAACCGCCCAACACAGATACGCAGTATTTT; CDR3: CASSVLANTQPPNTDTQYF
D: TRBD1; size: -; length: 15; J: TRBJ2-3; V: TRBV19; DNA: TGTGCCAGTAGTTCGCGGACAGGGTTCACAGATACGCAGTATTTT; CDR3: CASSSRTGFTDTQYF
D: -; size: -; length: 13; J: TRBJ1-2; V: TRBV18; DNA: TGTGCCAGCTCACCAGAGGGTACTGGTGGCTACACCTTC; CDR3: CASSPEGTGGYTF
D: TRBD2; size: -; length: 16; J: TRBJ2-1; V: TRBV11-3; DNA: TGTGCCAGCAGCATAGGGACTAGCGGGACCTACAATGAGCAGTTCTTC; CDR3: CASSIGTSGTYNEQFF
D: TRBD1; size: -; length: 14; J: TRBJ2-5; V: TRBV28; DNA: TGTGCCAGCAGTTTGGGGGGGACAGGGGAGACCCAGTACTTC; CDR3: CASSLGGTGETQYF
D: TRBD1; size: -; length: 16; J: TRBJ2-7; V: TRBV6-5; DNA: TGTGCCAGCAGTTACTCGAGCGGGACAGGGATCCACGAGCAGTACTTC; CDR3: CASSYSSGTGIHEQYF
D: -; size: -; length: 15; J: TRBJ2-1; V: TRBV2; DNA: TGTGCCAGCAGTCGTCTAGCAGACTCTTACAATGAGCAGTTCTTC; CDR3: CASSRLADSYNEQFF
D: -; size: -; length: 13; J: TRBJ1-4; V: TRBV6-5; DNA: TGTGCCAGCAGCCGTTGGGCAAATGAAAAACTGTTTTTT; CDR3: CASSRWANEKLFF
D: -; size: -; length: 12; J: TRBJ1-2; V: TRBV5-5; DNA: TGTGCCAGCAGCTCCTTGTTCTATGGCTACACCTTC; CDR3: CASSSLFYGYTF
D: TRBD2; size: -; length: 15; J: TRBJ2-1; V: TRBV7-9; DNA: TGTGCCAGCAGCTTACTAGGACTAGCCTACAATGAGCAGTTCTTC; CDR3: CASSLLGLAYNEQFF
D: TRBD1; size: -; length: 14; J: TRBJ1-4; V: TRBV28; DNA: TGTGCCAGCAGTTCCCAGGGGGCAGGTGAAAAACTGTTTTTT; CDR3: CASSSQGAGEKLFF
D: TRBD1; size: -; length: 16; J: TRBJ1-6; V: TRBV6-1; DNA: TGTGCCAGCAGTGGGGGACAGGGGGCATATAATTCACCCCTCCACTTT; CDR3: CASSGGQGAYNSPLHF
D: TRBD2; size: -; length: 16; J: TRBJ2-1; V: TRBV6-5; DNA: TGTGCCAGCAGTTACTTAGCGGGAGGTTCCTACAATGAGCAGTTCTTC; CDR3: CASSYLAGGSYNEQFF
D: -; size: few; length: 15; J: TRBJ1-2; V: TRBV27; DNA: TGTGCCAGCAGTTTGGGCGGGACCCCAGGCTATGGCTACACCTTC; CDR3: CASSLGGTPGYGYTF
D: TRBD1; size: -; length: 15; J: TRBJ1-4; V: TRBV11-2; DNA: TGTGCCAGCAGCGCCGGGACAGCAACTAATGAAAAACTGTTTTTT; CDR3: CASSAGTATNEKLFF
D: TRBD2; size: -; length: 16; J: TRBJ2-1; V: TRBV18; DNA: TGTGCCAGCTCACCGTCTAGCGGGGTGTTTTGGGATGAGCAGTTCTTC; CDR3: CASSPSSGVFWDEQFF
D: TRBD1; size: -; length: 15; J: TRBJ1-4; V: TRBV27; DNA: TGTGCCAGCAGACCTCGGACAGGGCCTAATGAAAAACTGTTTTTT; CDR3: CASRPRTGPNEKLFF
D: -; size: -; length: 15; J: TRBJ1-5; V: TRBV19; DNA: TGTGCCAGTAGTATTAGGGGCGCAAGCAATCAGCCCCAGCATTTT; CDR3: CASSIRGASNQPQHF
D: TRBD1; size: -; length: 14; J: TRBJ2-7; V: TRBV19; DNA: TGTGCCAGTAGTACGGGACAGAGGATCTACGAGCAGTACTTC; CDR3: CASSTGQRIYEQYF
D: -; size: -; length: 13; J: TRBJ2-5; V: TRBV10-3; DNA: TGTGCCATCATGATGGAGGGTAGCAAGACCCAGTACTTC; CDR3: CAIMMEGSKTQYF
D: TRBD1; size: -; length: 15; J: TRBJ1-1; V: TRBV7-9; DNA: TGTGCCAGCAGCCCGGGGACAGGGGGGAACACTGAAGCTTTCTTT; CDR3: CASSPGTGGNTEAFF
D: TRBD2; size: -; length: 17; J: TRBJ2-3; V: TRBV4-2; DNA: TGTGCCAGCAGCCAAGATATGACTAGCGGGAGCACAGATACGCAGTATTTT; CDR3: CASSQDMTSGSTDTQYF
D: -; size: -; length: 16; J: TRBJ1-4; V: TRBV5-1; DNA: TGCGCCAGCAGCCTCATGGGGGGTCTTGTGGATGAAAAACTGTTTTTT; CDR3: CASSLMGGLVDEKLFF
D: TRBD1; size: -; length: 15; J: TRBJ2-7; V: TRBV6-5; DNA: TGTGCCAGCAGTTCCCCAGGACAGGGTATTTACGAGCAGTACTTC; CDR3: CASSSPGQGIYEQYF
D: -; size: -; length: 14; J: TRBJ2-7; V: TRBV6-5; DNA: TGTGCCAGCCAACTTCCCTCGTATCCCTACGAGCAGTACTTC; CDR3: CASQLPSYPYEQYF
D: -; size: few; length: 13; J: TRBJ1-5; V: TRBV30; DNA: TGTGCCTGGAGTGTCAGGGGCCGACAGCCCCAGCATTTT; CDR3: CAWSVRGRQPQHF
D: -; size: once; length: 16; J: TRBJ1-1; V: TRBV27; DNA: TGTGCCAGCAACGATTTGCGAAGGGGCGGGGGAACTGAAGCTTTCTTT; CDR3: CASNDLRRGGGTEAFF
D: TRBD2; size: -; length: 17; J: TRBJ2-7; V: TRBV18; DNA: TGTGCCAGCTCACCACTTTTAGCGGGAGGATTACCTCTCGAGCAGTACTTC; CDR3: CASSPLLAGGLPLEQYF
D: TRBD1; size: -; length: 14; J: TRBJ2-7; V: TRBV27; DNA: TGTGCCAGCAGTCCGGGACAGGGAACCTACGAGCAGTACTTC; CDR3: CASSPGQGTYEQYF
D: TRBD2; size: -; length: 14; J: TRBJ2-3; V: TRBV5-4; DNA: TGTGCCAGCCCTCGACTAGCACACACAGATACGCAGTATTTT; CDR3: CASPRLAHTDTQYF
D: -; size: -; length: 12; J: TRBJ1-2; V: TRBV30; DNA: TGTGCCTGGAGTATACAATCAGGGGGCTACACCTTC; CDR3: CAWSIQSGGYTF
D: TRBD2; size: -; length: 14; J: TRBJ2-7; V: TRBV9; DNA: TGTGCCAGCAGCGGAGCGGGAATATCCTACGAGCAGTACTTC; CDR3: CASSGAGISYEQYF
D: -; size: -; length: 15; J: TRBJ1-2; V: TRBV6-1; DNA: TGTGCCAGCAGTGACGGTGCCAGGGGCGGCTATGGCTACACCTTC; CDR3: CASSDGARGGYGYTF
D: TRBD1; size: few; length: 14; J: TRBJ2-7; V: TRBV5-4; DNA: TGTGCCAGCAGCCCACCGGGGACAGCATACGAGCAGTACTTC; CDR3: CASSPPGTAYEQYF
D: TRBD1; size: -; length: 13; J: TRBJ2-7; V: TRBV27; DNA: TGTGCCAGCAGCTTCGACAGGGGCTACGAGCAGTACTTC; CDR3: CASSFDRGYEQYF
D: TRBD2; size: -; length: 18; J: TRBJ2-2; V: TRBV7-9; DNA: TGTGCCAGCAGTCCCGGAGCGGGGGGGGCGAGAACCTCCGGGGAGCTGTTTTTT; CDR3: CASSPGAGGARTSGELFF
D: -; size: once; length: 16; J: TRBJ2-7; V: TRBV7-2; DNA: TGTGCCAGCAGCTCCCCTAGTCGGGGAGGAGGTGACGAGCAGTACTTC; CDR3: CASSSPSRGGGDEQYF
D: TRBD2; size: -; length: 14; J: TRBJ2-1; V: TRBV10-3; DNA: TGTGCCATCCTAGCGGGAGAGGAGGGTGGTGAGCAGTTCTTC; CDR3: CAILAGEEGGEQFF
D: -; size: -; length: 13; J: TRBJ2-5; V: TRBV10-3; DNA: TGTGCCATTTCCTGGCAGGGTCAAGAGACCCAGTACTTC; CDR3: CAISWQGQETQYF
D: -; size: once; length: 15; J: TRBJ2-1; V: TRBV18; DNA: TGTGCCAGCCGCCAGGGGGGTAGCGGCTACAATGAGCAGTTCTTC; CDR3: CASRQGGSGYNEQFF